A selection of T cell receptor beta chains follows, all from one sample in a study of OX40 agonist ivuxolimab in advanced cancers. Sequencing was performed with immunoSEQ multiplex PCR; in TCRdb, only in-frame clones are kept and a portion is missing. The sample lists 65,000 to 80,000 clones, about 88% occurring once. The sequencing used CD4+ or CD8+ T cells sorted from blood, collected in a trial of the OX40 agonist ivuxolimab. All receptors derive from an adult with an advanced solid tumor such as melanoma, head and neck, liver or kidney cancer. Each CDR3 is given without its conserved first and last residue. Fields, in order: D gene, V gene, CDR3 protein. The D gene is left open where the match is weak.

. TRBV7-3 ASSLGFGKHNEQF
. TRBV7-9 ASSLVYGTNEKLF
. TRBV7-2 ASSPRGVYGYT
. TRBV9 ASSWKETTNYGYT
TRBD1 TRBV2 ASSGQGATQETQY
TRBD1 TRBV6-5 ASRRGQGGSYGYT
TRBD2 TRBV2 ASRYRLAGGYEQY
. TRBV18 ASSPPGAYNEQF
TRBD1 TRBV19 ASSGQGGVYEQY
TRBD1 TRBV5-1 ASSSHGQVGETQY
TRBD2 TRBV27 ASSSGTSGRETQY
. TRBV7-9 ASTRDTSNYGYT
. TRBV7-3 ASSPVPGADTQY
. TRBV6-4 ASSEQVNTEAF
. TRBV18 ASSPQGDYGYT
TRBD2 TRBV19 ASSIGLAGGADTQY
. TRBV7-8 ASSLLETQY
. TRBV7-9 ASSLQGSATEAF
TRBD1 TRBV7-2 ASSLFGTGGVEQY
. TRBV5-4 ASSLAGSGINQPQH
TRBD1 TRBV5-6 ASSGGTGPSGANVLT
. TRBV5-6 ASNFRGTEAF
. TRBV19 ATGRSSYEQY
. TRBV6-1 ASRSGTGTDTQY
TRBD1 TRBV19 ASRRQGTSNQPQH
. TRBV27 ASSQGQISNQPQH
. TRBV6-1 ASRDALGGYT
TRBD1 TRBV7-3 ASSLRGQGGTDTQY
TRBD1 TRBV4-1 ASSQKGQKSSYNEQF
. TRBV7-8 ASSPVRGSYEQY
. TRBV19 ASSIGAGAGELF
TRBD1 TRBV4-3 ASSRDRGISGELF
TRBD2 TRBV27 ASRVSGTGLHSSNEQF
TRBD1 TRBV15 ATPDRDFSYEQY
. TRBV5-4 ASSQDIRNSPLH
TRBD2 TRBV5-1 ASSETSSDTGELF
. TRBV28 ASRPSLDYGYT